The rows below give T cell receptor beta chains drawn from one sample of a study of cytomegalovirus exposure and HLA in healthy donors. Data came from immunoSEQ multiplex PCR; TCRdb stores just in-frame clones and leaves some out. The table records tens of thousands of clones, roughly 70% of them present only once. The sample was PBMCs. The receptors stem from a woman aged 55 to 70 in good health and CMV-seropositive. CDR3s include the opening cysteine and the closing phenylalanine or tryptophan. D genes are given only for firm matches. For some rows the clone size is stated as once, few or many, or as a class when expanded; others skip it.

v_call,d_call,j_call,clone_size,cdr3_nt,cdr3_aa
TRBV7-2,NA,TRBJ1-1,NA,TGTGCCAGCAGCTTAAGGGTTCAGGGCGGTAGTCCTGAAGCTTTCTTT,CASSLRVQGGSPEAFF
TRBV4-3,NA,TRBJ2-7,NA,TGCGCCAGCAGCCAAGATGCGGACAGCTCCTACGAGCAGTACTTC,CASSQDADSSYEQYF
TRBV18,TRBD1,TRBJ2-7,NA,TGTGCCAGCTCACCCGGACAGGCGGACTCCTACGAGCAGTACTTC,CASSPGQADSYEQYF
TRBV9,NA,TRBJ1-4,once,TGTGCCAGCAGCCCGGGGGGGGGCAATGAAAAACTGTTTTTT,CASSPGGGNEKLFF
TRBV5-1,TRBD2,TRBJ2-7,NA,TGCGCCAGCAGCCCGGAGCGGGGGTATGAGCAGTACTTC,CASSPERGYEQYF
TRBV19,NA,TRBJ2-2,NA,TGTGCCAGTAGTATAGATCACAGCTACACCGGGGAGCTGTTTTTT,CASSIDHSYTGELFF
TRBV7-3,NA,TRBJ1-1,NA,TGTGCCAGCAGCTTAACCGGGAACACTGAAGCTTTCTTT,CASSLTGNTEAFF
TRBV14,NA,TRBJ2-1,few,TGTGCCAGCAGCCAAGATTTGGCAGCGATAGAGCAGTTCTTC,CASSQDLAAIEQFF
TRBV19,NA,TRBJ1-3,NA,TGTGCCAGTAGTTCGAACTGGGGAGCTGGAAACACCATATATTTT,CASSSNWGAGNTIYF
TRBV10-3,NA,TRBJ1-4,NA,TGTGCCACCAGGGGTTTGACAGCGACTAATGAAAAACTGTTTTTT,CATRGLTATNEKLFF